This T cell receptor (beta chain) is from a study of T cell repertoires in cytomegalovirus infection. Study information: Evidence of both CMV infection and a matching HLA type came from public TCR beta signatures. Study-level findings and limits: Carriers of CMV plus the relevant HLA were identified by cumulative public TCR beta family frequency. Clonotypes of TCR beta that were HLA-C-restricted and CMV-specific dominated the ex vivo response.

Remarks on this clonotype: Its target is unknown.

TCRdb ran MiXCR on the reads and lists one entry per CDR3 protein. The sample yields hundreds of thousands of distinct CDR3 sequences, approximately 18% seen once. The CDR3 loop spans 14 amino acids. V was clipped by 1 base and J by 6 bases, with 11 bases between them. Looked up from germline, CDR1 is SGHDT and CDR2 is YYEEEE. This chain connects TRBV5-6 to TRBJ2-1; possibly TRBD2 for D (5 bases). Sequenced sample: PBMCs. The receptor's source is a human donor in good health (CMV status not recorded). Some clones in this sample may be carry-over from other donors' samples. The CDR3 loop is CASSLSLASNEQFF. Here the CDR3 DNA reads TGTGCCAGCAGCTTGTCCCTAGCTAGCAATGAGCAGTTCTTC.